Detailed here is one T cell receptor beta chain. The sample holds other DNA sequences that translate to the same CDR3. The data derive from a study of blood T cell repertoires in COVID-19. Study context: PBMCs, B-cell-depleted T cells, or T cells provided the cDNA or gDNA that made up the material.

The authors' processing: Using reference gene primer amplification, nucleated cell counts were estimated. TCRdb keeps only in-frame clones here, not all; method: immunoSEQ multiplex PCR. Clonal size and the V and J genes are those of that table, whereas D and trimming came from the DNA. Of about 380,000 clones in the sample, about 88% are singletons; the top ten hold around 3%. The junction had 1 base not matched to a gene; V was cut back by 0 bases and J by 8 bases. Germline loops: CDR1 SGHTA, CDR2 FQGNSA. CDR3 length: 13 residues. Clinical history as reported by participants underpinned cohort assignment. The recovered donors of Cohort 3 showed two negative PCRs, clearance, or symptom resolution.

The V gene is TRBV7-2, the J gene TRBJ2-1, with 7 bases that match TRBD2. The TCR was taken from a young woman who had recovered from COVID-19. Material for sequencing was PBMCs or T cells enriched from blood (not recorded which). The CDR3 is CASSLALADEQFF. CDR3 coding DNA: TGTGCCAGCAGCTTAGCCCTAGCGGATGAGCAGTTCTTC.